This paragraph reports one T cell receptor beta chain. Its antigen is not known. CDR1 is SQVTM and CDR2 is ANQGSEA in the germline V gene. V lost 6 bases to trimming and J lost 6 bases; unmatched junction nucleotides: 4. This CDR3 region has 12 residues. The sample comes from a study of OX40 agonist ivuxolimab in advanced cancers. Regarding the study as a whole: In the 0.1 to 3.0 mg/kg range, CD4+ and CD8+ blood T cells had expanded clonally by week 6.

Clones were read by immunoSEQ multiplex PCR, and TCRdb kept only the in-frame ones, dropping some. The table lists about 29,000 clones, approximately 80% of them singletons, with 25% to 30% in the top ten. The clonotype originates from an adult with an advanced solid tumor such as melanoma, head and neck, liver or kidney cancer. This chain links TRBV29-1 with TRBJ2-7, with 11 bases lining up with TRBD1. The sample consisted of CD4+ or CD8+ T cells sorted from blood, taken in a trial of the OX40 agonist ivuxolimab. CDR3 in amino acids: CSVQGQGAEQYF. CDR3 DNA sequence: TGCAGCGTCCAAGGACAGGGGGCCGAGCAGTACTTC.